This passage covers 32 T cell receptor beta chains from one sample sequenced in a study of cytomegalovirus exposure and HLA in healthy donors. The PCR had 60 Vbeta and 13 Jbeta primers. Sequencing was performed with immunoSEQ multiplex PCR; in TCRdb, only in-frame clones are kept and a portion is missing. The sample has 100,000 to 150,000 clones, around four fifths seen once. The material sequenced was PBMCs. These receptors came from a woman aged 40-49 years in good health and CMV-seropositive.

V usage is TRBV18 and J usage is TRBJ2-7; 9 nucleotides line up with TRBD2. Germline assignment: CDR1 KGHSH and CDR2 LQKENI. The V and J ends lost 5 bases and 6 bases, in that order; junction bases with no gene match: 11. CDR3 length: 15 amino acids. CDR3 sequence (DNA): TGTGCCAGCTCATTCAACGTAGCGGGAGTCATCGAGCAGTACTTC. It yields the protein CASSFNVAGVIEQYF.

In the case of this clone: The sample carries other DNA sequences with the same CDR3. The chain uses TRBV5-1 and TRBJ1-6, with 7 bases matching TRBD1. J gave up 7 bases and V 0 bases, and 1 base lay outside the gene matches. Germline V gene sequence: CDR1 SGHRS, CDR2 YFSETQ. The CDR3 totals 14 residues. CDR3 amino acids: CASSLGQGNSPLHF. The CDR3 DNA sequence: TGCGCCAGCAGCTTGGGACAGGGCAATTCACCCCTCCACTTT.

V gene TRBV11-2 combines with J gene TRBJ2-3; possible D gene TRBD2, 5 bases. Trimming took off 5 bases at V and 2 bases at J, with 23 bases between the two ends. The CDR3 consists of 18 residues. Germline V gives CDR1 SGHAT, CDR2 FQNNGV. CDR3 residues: CASSAISGKRSYTDTQYF. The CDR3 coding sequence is TGTGCCAGCAGCGCCATTTCGGGAAAGCGGAGCTACACAGATACGCAGTATTTT.

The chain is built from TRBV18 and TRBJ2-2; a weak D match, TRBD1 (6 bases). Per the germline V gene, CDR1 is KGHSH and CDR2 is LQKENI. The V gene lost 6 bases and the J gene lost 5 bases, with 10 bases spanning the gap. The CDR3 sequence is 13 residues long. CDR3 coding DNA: TGTGCCAGCTCTAGCCAGGGGACCGGGGAGCTGTTTTTT. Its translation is CASSSQGTGELFF.

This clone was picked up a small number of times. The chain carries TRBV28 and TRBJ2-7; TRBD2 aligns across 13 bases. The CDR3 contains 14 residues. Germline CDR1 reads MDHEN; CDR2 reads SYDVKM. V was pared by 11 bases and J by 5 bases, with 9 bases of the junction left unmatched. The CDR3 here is CASVGLAGVDEQYF. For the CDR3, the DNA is TGTGCCTCCGTTGGACTAGCGGGAGTCGACGAGCAGTACTTC.

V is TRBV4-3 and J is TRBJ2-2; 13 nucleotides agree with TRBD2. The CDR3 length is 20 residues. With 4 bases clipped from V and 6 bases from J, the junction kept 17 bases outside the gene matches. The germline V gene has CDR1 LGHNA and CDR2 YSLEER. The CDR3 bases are TGCGCCAGCAGCCTCTCCGGGACTAGCGGGGCGGAGGTCAGGGCCGGGGAGCTGTTTTTT. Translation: CASSLSGTSGAEVRAGELFF.

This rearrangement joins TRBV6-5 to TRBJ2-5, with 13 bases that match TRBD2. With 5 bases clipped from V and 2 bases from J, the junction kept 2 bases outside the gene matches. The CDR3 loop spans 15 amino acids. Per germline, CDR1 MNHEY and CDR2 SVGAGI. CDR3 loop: CASSGLAGDQETQYF. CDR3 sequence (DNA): TGTGCCAGCAGTGGACTAGCGGGAGATCAAGAGACCCAGTACTTC.

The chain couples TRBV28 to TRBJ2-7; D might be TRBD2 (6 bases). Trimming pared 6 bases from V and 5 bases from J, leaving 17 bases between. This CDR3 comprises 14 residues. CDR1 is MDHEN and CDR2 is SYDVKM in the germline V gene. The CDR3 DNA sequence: TGTGCCAGCAGACCGGGACTCCCGACGGACGAGCAGTACTTC. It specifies CASRPGLPTDEQYF.

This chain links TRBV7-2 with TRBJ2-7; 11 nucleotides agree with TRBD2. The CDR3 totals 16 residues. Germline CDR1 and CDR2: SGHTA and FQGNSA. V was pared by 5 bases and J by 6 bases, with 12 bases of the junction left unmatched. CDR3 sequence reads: CASSRFLAGGLSEQYF. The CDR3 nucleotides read TGTGCCAGCAGCCGTTTTCTAGCGGGAGGACTCTCCGAGCAGTACTTC.

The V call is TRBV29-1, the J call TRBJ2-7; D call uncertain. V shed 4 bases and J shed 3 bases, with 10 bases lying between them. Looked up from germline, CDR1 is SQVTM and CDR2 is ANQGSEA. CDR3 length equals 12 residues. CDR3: CSVGQPNYEQYF. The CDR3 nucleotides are TGCAGCGTTGGACAACCTAACTACGAGCAGTACTTC.

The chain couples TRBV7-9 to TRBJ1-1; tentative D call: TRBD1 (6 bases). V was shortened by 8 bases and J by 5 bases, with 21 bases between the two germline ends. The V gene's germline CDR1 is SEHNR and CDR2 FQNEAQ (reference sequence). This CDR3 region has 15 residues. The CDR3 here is CASSPRGGRQTEAFF. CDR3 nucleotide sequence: TGTGCCAGCTCCCCGCGCGGGGGGCGACAGACTGAAGCTTTCTTT.

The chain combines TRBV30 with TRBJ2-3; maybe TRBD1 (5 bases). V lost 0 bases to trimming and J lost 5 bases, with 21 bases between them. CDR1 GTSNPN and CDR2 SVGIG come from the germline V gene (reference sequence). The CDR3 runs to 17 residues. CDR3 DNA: TGTGCCTGGAGTGTACCGCGAGTGGGGCAGACGGTAGATACGCAGTATTTT. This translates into CAWSVPRVGQTVDTQYF.

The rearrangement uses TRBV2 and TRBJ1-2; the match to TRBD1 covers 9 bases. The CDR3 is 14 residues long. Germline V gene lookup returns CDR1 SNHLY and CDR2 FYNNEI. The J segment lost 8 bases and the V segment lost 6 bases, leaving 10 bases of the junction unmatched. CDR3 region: CASRTGQGQEGYTF. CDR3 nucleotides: TGTGCCAGCAGGACAGGACAGGGGCAAGAAGGCTACACCTTC.

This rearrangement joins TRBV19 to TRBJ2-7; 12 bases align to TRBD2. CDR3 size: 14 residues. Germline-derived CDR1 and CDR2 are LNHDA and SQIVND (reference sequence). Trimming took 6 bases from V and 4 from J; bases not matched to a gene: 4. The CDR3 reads CASSGLAGRYEQYF. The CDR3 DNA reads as TGTGCCAGTAGCGGACTAGCGGGAAGGTACGAGCAGTACTTC. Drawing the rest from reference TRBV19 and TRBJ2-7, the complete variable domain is DGGITQSPKYLFRKEGQNVTLSCEQNLNHDAMYWYRQDPGQGLRLIYYSQIVNDFQKGDIAEGYSVSREKKESFPLTVTSAQKNPTAFYLCASSGLAGRYEQYFGPGTRLTVT.

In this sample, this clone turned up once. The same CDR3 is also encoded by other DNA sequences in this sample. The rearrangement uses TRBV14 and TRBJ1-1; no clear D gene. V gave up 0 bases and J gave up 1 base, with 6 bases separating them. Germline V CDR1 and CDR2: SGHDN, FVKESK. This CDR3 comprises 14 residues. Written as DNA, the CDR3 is TGTGCCAGCAGCCAAGACTCGTCGAACACTGAAGCTTTCTTT. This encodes CASSQDSSNTEAFF.

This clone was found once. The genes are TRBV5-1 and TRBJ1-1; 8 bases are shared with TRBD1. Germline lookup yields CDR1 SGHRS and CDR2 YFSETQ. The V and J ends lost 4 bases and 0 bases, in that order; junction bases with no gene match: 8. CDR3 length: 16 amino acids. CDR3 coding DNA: TGCGCCAGCAGCGTAATAAGGACAGGGATGAACACTGAAGCTTTCTTT. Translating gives CASSVIRTGMNTEAFF.

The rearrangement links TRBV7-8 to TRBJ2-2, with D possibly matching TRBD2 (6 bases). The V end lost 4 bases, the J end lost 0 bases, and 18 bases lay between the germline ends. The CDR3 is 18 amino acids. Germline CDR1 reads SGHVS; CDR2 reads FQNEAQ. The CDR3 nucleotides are TGTGCCAGCAGCTCGTCGGGACTTAAATATGCGAACACCGGGGAGCTGTTTTTT. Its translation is CASSSSGLKYANTGELFF.

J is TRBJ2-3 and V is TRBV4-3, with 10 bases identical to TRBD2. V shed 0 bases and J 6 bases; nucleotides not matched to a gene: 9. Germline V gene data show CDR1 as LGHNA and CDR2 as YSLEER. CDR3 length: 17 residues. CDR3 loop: CASSQDRPLAGMDTQYF. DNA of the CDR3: TGCGCCAGCAGCCAAGACCGGCCACTAGCGGGAATGGATACGCAGTATTTT.

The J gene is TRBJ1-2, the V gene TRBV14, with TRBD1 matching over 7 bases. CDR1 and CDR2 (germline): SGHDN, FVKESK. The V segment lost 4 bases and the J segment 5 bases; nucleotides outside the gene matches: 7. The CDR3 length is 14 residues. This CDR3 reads CASSPTGVGYGYTF. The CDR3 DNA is TGTGCCAGCAGCCCCACAGGGGTAGGGTATGGCTACACCTTC.

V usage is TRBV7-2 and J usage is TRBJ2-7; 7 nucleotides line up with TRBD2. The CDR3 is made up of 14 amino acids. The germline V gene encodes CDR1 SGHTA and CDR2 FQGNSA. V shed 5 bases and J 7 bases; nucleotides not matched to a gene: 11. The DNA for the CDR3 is TGTGCCAGCAGCCCGGGGAGCGGGATAGATGAGCAGTACTTC. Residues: CASSPGSGIDEQYF.

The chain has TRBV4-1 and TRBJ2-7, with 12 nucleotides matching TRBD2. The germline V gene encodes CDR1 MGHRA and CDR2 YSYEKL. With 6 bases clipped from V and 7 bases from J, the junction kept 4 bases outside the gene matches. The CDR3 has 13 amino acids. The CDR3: CASRLGTSGEQYF. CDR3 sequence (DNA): TGCGCCAGCAGACTCGGGACTAGCGGGGAGCAGTACTTC.

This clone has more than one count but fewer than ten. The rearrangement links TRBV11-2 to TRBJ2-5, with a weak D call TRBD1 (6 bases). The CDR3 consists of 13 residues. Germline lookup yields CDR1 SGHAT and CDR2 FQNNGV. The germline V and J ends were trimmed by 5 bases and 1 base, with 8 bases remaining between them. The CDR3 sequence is CASSRTVQETQYF. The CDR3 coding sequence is TGTGCCAGCAGCCGGACAGTCCAAGAGACCCAGTACTTC.

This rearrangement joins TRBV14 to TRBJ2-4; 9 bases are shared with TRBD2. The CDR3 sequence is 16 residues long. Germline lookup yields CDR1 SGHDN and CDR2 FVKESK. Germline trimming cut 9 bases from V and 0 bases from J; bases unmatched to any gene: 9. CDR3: CARRLAEIIAKNIQYF. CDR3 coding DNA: TGTGCCAGAAGACTAGCGGAAATCATAGCCAAAAACATTCAGTACTTC.

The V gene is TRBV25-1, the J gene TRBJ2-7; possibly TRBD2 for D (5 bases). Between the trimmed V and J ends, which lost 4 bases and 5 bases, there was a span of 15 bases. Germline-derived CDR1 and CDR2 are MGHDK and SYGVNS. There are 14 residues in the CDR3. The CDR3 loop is CASSVGVPGDEQYF. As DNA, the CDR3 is TGTGCCAGCAGTGTCGGGGTCCCTGGAGACGAGCAGTACTTC.

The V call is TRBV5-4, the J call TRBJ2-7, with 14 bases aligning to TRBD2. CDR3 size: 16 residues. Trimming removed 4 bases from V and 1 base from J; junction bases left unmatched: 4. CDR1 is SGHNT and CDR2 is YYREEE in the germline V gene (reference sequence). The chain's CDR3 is CASSPGTSGSSYEQYF. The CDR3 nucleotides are TGTGCCAGCAGCCCCGGGACTAGCGGGAGTTCCTACGAGCAGTACTTC.

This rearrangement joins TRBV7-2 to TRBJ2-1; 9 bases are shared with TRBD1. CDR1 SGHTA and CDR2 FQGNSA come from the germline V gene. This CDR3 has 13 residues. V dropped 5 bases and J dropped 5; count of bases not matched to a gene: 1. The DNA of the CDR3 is TGTGCCAGCAGCGGACAGGGGAACAATGAGCAGTTCTTC. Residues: CASSGQGNNEQFF. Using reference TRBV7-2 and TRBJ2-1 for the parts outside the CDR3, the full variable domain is GAGVSQSPSNKVTEKGKDVELRCDPISGHTALYWYRQSLGQGLEFLIYFQGNSAPDKSGLPSDRFSAERTGGSVSTLTIQRTQQEDSAVYLCASSGQGNNEQFFGPGTRLTVL.

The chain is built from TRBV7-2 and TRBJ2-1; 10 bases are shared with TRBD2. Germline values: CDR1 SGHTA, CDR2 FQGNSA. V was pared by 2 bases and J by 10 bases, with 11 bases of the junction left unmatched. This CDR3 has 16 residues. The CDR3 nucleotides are TGTGCCAGCAGCTTAATCACTAGTCCAGCGGGGGGGGAGCAGTTCTTC. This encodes CASSLITSPAGGEQFF. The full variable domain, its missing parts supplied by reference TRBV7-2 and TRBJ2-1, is GAGVSQSPSNKVTEKGKDVELRCDPISGHTALYWYRQSLGQGLEFLIYFQGNSAPDKSGLPSDRFSAERTGGSVSTLTIQRTQQEDSAVYLCASSLITSPAGGEQFFGPGTRLTVL.

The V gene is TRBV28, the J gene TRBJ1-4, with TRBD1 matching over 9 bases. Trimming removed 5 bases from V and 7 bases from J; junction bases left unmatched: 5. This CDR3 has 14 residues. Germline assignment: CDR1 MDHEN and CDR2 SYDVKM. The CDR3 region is CASSLQGAGEKLFF. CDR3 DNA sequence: TGTGCCAGCAGTCTACAGGGGGCAGGTGAAAAACTGTTTTTT.

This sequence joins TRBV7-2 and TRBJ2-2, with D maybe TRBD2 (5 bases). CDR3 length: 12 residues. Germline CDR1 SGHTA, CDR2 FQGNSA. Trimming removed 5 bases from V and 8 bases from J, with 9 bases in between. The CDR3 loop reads CASSELVGELFF. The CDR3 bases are TGTGCCAGCAGCGAACTAGTAGGGGAGCTGTTTTTT.

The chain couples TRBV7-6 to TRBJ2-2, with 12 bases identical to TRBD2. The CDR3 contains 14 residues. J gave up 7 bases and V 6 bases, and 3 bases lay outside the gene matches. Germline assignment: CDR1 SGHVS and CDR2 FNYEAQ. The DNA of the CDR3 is TGTGCCAGCAGAACTAGCGGGAGGTTCGGGGAGCTGTTTTTT. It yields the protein CASRTSGRFGELFF.

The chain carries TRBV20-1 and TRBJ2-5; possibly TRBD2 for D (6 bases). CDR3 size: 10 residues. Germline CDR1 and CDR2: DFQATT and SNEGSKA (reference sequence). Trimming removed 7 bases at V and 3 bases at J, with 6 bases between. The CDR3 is CSGGEETQYF. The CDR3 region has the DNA TGCAGTGGCGGGGAAGAGACCCAGTACTTC.

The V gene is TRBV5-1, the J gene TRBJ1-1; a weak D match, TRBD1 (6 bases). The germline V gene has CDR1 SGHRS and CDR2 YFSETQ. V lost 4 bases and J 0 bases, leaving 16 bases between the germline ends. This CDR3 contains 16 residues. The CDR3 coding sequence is TGCGCCAGCAGCCGGGCGGGTACAGGGATGAACACTGAAGCTTTCTTT. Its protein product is CASSRAGTGMNTEAFF.